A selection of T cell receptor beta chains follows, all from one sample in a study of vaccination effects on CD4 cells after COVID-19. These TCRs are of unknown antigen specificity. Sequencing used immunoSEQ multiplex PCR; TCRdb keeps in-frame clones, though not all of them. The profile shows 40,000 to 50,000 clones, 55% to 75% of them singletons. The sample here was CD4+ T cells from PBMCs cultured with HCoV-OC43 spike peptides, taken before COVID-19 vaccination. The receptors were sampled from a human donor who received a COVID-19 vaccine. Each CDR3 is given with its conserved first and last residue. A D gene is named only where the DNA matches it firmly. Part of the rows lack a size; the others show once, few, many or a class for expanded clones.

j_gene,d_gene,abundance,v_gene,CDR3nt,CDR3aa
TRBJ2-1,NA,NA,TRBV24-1,TGTGCCACCAGTGATACTAGAGTAAACGGGCAGTTCTTC,CATSDTRVNGQFF
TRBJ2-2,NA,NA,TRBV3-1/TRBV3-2,TGTGCCAGCAGCCAACTACAGGGTTACGGGGAGCTGTTTTTT,CASSQLQGYGELFF
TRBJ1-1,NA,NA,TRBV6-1,TGTGCCAGCAGTGAAGCGCTTCGAGGGCAGGGGTGGACTGAAGCTTTCTTT,CASSEALRGQGWTEAFF
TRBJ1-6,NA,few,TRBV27,TGTGCCAGCAGTTTAAAGGTTGGTCCTAATTCACCCCTCCACTTT,CASSLKVGPNSPLHF
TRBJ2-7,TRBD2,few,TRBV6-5,TGTGCCAGCAGGGGACTAGCGGTGGGTGGGAGGGAGCAGTACTTC,CASRGLAVGGREQYF
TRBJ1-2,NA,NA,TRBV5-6,TGTGCCAGCAGCTTGGTCCGGGGGACCTATGGCTACACCTTC,CASSLVRGTYGYTF
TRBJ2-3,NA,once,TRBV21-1,TGTGCCAGCATCAGTAGACTAGCGAGCAAGAGCACAGATACGCAGTATTTT,CASISRLASKSTDTQYF
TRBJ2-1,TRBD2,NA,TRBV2,TGTGCCAGCAGTGAAGGGGTAGCGGGGGGGCGGAACTACAATGAGCAGTTCTTC,CASSEGVAGGRNYNEQFF
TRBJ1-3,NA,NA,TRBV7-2,TGTGCCAGCAGCCCAGAAGGGGGAAACACCATATATTTT,CASSPEGGNTIYF
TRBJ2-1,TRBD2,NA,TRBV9,TGTGCCAGCAGCGTAGCGGGTAGCGGGGCGTACAATGAGCAGTTCTTC,CASSVAGSGAYNEQFF
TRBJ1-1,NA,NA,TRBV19,TGTGCCAGTAGTCAGAGTTGGTTCGCTGAAGCTTTCTTT,CASSQSWFAEAFF
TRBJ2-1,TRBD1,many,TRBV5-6,TGTGCCAGCAGCCCCAACACGGGACAGGGGTACAATGAGCAGTTCTTC,CASSPNTGQGYNEQFF
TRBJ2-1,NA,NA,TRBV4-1,TGCGCCAGCAGCCAACCGTCAGGGAAGAGTGGTAATGAGCAGTTCTTC,CASSQPSGKSGNEQFF
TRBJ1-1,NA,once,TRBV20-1,TGCAGTGCTAGTCCACGGGGATTGAACACTGAAGCTTTCTTT,CSASPRGLNTEAFF
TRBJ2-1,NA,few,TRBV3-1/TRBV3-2,TGTGCCAGCAGCCAAGGGACTTCCTACAATGAGCAGTTCTTC,CASSQGTSYNEQFF
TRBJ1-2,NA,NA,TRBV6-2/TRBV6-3,TGTGCCAGCAGTTATCCCCGACAGGAGGCCGGCTACACCTTC,CASSYPRQEAGYTF
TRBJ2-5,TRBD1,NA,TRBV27,TGTGCCAGCAGTCGGGGACAGGGAGGGGAGACCCAGTACTTC,CASSRGQGGETQYF
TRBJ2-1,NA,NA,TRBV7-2,TGTGCCAGCAGCGAGGACTTCCGCTCCTACAATGAGCAGTTCTTC,CASSEDFRSYNEQFF
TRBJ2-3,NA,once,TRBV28,TGTGCCAGCAGTTTCGGGGGAAACACAGATACGCAGTATTTT,CASSFGGNTDTQYF
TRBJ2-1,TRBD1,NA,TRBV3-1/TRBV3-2,TGTGCCACCAGACAGGGGAGGTTCGATGAGCAGTTCTTC,CATRQGRFDEQFF
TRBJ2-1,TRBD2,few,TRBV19,TGTGCCAGTAGGACTAGCGGGAGTAAAAATGAGCAGTTCTTC,CASRTSGSKNEQFF
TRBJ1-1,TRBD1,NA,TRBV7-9,TGTGCCAGCACCAGAGAGGCGGGGGCAGGGGGAGCCGGAACTGAAGCTTTCTTT,CASTREAGAGGAGTEAFF
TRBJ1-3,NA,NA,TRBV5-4,TGTGCCAGCAGCTTCAGAGGAAACACCATATATTTT,CASSFRGNTIYF
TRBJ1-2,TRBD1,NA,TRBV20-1,TGCAGTGCTAGGGCAGGGGGAGGCTACACCTTC,CSARAGGGYTF
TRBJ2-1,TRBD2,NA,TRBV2,TGTGCCAGCTCCGCCTATATAGCGGGAGACAACAATGAGCAGTTCTTC,CASSAYIAGDNNEQFF
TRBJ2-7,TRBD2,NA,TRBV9,TGTGCCAGCAGCCCCCGACTAGCGGGGGACACCCACGAGCAGTACTTC,CASSPRLAGDTHEQYF